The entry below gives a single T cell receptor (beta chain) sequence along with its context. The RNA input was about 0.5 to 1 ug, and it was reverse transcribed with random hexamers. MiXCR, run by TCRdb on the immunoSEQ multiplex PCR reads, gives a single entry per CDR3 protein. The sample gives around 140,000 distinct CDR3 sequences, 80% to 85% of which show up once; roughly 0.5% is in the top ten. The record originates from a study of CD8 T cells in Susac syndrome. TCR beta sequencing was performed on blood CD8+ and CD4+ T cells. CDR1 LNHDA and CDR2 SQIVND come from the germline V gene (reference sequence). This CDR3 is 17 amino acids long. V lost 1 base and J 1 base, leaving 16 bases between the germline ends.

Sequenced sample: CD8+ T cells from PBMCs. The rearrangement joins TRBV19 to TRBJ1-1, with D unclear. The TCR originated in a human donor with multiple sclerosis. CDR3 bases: TGTGCCAGTAGTATAGGAGGACTAGCCTTTAGGAACACTGAAGCTTTCTTT. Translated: CASSIGGLAFRNTEAFF.